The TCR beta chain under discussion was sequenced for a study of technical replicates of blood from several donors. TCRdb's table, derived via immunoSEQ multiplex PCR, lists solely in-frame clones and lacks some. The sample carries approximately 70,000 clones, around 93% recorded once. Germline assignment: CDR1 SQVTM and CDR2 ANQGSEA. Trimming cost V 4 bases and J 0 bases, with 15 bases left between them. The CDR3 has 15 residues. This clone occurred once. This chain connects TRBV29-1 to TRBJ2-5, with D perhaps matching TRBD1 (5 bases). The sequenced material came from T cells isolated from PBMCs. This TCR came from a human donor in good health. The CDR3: CSVASGQHYQETQYF. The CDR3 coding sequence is TGCAGCGTTGCTTCAGGGCAACACTACCAAGAGACCCAGTACTTC.